The present TCR beta chain was sequenced within a study of blood T cell repertoires in COVID-19. Participant age was roughly 18 to 95 years, and participants resided in about two dozen US areas. Two negative PCRs, clearance, or symptom resolution had been documented for recovered Cohort 3 donors. With 0 bases removed from V and 4 bases from J, the gap between germline ends came to 10 bases. The length of the CDR3 is 15 residues. Germline CDR1 is MNHEY and CDR2 is SVGAGI. Repertoires were generated with immunoSEQ multiplex PCR, while TCRdb's copy carries only in-frame clones and drops some. The sample has some 400,000 clones, around 89% seen once; the top ten hold 1% to 1.3%.

The sequence derives from a man aged 25 to 40 who had recovered from COVID-19. This chain uses TRBV6-5 with TRBJ1-5, with unresolved D. The sample consisted of PBMCs or T cells enriched from blood (not recorded which). The chain's CDR3 is CASSYSSGENQPQHF. The CDR3, as DNA: TGTGCCAGCAGTTACTCGAGTGGAGAGAATCAGCCCCAGCATTTT.